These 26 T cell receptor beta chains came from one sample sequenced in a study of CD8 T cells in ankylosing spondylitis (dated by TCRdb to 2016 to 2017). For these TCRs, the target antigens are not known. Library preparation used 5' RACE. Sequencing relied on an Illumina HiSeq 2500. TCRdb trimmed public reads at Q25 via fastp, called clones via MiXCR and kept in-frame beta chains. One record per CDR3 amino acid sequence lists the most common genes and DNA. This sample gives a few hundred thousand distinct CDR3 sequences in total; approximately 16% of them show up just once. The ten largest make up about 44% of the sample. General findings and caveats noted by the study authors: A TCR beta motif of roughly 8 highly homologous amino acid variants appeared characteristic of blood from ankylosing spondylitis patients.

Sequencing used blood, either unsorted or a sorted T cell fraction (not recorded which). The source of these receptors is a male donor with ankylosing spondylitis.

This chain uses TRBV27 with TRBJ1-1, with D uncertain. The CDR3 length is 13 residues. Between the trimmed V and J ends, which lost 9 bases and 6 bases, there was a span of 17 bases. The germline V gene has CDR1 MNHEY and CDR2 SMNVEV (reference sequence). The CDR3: CASGIMSWSEAFF. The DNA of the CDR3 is TGTGCCAGTGGGATCATGTCTTGGTCTGAAGCTTTCTTT.

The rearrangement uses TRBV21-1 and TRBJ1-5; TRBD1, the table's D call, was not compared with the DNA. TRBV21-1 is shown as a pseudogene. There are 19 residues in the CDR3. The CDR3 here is CASSETEPSHYRGNQPQHF. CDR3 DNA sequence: TGTGCCAGCAGCGAGACAGAACCGTCTCATTACCGTGGCAATCAGCCCCAGCATTTT.

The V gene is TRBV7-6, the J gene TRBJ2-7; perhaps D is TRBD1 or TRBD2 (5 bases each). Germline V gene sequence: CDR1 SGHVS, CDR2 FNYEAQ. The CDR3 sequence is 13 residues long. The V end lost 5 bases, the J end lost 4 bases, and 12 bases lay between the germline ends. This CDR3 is CASSHRDDYEQYF. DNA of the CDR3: TGTGCCAGCAGCCACCGGGACGATTACGAGCAGTACTTC. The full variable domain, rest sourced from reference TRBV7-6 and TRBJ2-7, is GAGVSQSPRYKVTKRGQDVALRCDPISGHVSLYWYRQALGQGPEFLTYFNYEAQQDKSGLPNDRFSAERPEGSISTLTIQRTEQRDSAMYRCASSHRDDYEQYFGPGTRLTVT.

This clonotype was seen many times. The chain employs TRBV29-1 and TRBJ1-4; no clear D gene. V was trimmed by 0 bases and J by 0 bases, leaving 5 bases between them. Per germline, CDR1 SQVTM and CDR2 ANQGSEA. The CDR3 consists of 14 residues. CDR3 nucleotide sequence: TGCAGCGTTGAAGATTGGACAACTAATGAAAAACTGTTTTTT. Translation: CSVEDWTTNEKLFF.

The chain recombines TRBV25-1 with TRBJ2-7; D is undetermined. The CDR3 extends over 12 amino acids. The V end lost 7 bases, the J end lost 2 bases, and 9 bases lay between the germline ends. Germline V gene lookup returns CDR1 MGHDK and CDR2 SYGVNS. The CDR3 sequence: CASIGPTYEQYF. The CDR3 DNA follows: TGTGCCAGCATAGGCCCGACCTACGAGCAGTACTTC.

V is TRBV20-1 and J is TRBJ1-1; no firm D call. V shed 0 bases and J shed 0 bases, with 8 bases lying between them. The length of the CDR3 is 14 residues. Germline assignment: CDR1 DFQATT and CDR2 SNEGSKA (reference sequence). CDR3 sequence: CSARDRVVNTEAFF. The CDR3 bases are TGCAGTGCTAGAGATAGGGTTGTGAACACTGAAGCTTTCTTT.

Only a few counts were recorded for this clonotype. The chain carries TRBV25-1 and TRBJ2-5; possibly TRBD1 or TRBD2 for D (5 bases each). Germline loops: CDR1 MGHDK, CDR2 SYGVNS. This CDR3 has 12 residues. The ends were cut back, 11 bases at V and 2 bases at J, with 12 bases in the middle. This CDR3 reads CAVGGGQETQYF. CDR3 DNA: TGTGCCGTGGGTGGGGGTCAAGAGACCCAGTACTTC.

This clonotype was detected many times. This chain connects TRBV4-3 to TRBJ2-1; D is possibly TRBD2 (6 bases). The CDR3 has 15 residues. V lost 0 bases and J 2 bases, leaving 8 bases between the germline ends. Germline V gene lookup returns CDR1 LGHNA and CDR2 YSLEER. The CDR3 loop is CASSQDGGTYNEQFF. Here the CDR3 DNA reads TGCGCCAGCAGCCAAGACGGCGGGACCTACAATGAGCAGTTCTTC.

The CDR3 DNA is TGTGCCAGCAGCCCGGGACAGCCCTTATATAACTATGGCTACACCTTC. Amino acids: CASSPGQPLYNYGYTF. This chain joins TRBV3-1 and TRBJ1-2; 7 bases are a match to TRBD1. The germline gives CDR1 LGHDT, CDR2 YNNKEL (reference sequence). This CDR3 is built from 16 residues. The ends lost 4 bases at V and 1 base at J; junction bases unmatched: 9.

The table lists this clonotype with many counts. The CDR3 DNA reads as TGCGCCAGCAGCCCGGGCCCGAACACCGGGGAGCTGTTTTTT. Translating gives CASSPGPNTGELFF. The chain joins TRBV4-1 to TRBJ2-2; D is uncertain. The CDR3 is 14 residues long. Trimming cost V 4 bases and J 0 bases, with 6 bases left between them. Germline CDR1 is MGHRA and CDR2 is YSYEKL.

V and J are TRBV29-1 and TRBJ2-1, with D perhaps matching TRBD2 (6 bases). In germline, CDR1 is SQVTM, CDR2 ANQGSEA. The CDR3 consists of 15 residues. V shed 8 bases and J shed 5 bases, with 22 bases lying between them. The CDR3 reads CSTPGVGPVHNEQFF. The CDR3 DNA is TGCAGCACCCCGGGGGTGGGGCCAGTTCACAATGAGCAGTTCTTC.

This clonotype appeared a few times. The CDR3 sequence: CASSQDWLAGGYNEQFF. The CDR3 nucleotides are TGCGCCAGCAGCCAAGACTGGCTAGCGGGAGGATACAATGAGCAGTTCTTC. The rearrangement joins TRBV4-3 to TRBJ2-1, with 11 bases aligning to TRBD2. Trimming at V came to 0 bases and at J to 4 bases, leaving 5 bases not matched to a gene. The CDR3 consists of 17 residues. Per germline, CDR1 LGHNA and CDR2 YSLEER.

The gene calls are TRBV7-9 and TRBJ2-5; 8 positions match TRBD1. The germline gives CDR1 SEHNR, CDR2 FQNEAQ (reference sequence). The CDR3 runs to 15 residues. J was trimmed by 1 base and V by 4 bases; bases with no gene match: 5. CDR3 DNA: TGTGCCAGCAGCTGGCCAGGGGGCGGCCAAGAGACCCAGTACTTC. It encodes CASSWPGGGQETQYF.

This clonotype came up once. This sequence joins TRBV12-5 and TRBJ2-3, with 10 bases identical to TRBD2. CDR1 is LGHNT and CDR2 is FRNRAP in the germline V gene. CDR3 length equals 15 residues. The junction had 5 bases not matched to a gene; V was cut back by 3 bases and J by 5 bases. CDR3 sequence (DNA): TGTGCTAGTGGTTTACGGTCTAGCGGGGGAGATACGCAGTATTTT. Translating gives CASGLRSSGGDTQYF.

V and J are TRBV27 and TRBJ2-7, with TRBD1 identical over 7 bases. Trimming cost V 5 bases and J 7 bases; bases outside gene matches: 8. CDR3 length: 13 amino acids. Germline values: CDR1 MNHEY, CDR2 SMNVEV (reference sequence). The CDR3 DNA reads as TGTGCCAGCAGTCCCCAGCAGGGGGTAGAGCAGTACTTC. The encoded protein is CASSPQQGVEQYF.

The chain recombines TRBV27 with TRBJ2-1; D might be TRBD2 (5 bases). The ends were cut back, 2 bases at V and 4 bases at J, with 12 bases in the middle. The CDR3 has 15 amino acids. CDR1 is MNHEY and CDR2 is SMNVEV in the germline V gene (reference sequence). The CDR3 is CASSLTRAGYNEQFF. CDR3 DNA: TGTGCCAGCAGTTTAACGCGGGCAGGTTACAATGAGCAGTTCTTC.

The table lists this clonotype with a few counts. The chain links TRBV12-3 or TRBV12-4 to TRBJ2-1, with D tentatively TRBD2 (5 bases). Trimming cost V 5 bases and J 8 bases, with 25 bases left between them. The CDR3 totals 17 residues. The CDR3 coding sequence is TGTGCCAGCAGTCCTACCCCGGAACTAGAATGGAGTCATGAGCAGTTCTTC. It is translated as CASSPTPELEWSHEQFF.

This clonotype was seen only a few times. The CDR3 sequence is CASIYGTLLNEQFF. The CDR3 DNA sequence: TGTGCCAGCATCTATGGGACCCTACTCAATGAGCAGTTCTTC. This chain joins TRBV12-3 or TRBV12-4 and TRBJ2-1; D possibly matches TRBD1 or TRBD2 (5 bases each). CDR3 length: 14 amino acids. Deletions cut 7 bases from V and 6 bases from J, with 16 bases between.

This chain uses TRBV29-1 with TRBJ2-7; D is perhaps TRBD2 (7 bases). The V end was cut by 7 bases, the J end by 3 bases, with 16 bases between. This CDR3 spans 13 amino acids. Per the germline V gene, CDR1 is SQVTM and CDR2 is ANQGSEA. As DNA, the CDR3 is TGCAGCGCCCTGGGGGGGCGGGGCTACGAGCAGTACTTC. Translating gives CSALGGRGYEQYF.

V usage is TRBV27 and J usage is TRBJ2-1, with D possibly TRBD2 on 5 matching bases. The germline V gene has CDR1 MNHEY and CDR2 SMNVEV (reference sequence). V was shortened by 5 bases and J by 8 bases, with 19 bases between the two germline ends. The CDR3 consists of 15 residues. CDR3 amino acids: CASSQLVGVLDEQFF. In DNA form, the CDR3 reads TGTGCCAGCAGTCAACTAGTGGGAGTCCTGGATGAGCAGTTCTTC.

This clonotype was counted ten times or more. The CDR3 sequence is CASSLAGNYGYTF. The CDR3 bases are TGTGCCAGCAGTTTAGCAGGGAACTATGGCTACACCTTC. The rearrangement joins TRBV27 to TRBJ1-2, with D possibly TRBD1 on 5 matching bases. Deletions cut 2 bases from V and 2 bases from J, with 6 bases between. This CDR3 is 13 amino acids long. Germline CDR1 MNHEY, CDR2 SMNVEV (reference sequence).

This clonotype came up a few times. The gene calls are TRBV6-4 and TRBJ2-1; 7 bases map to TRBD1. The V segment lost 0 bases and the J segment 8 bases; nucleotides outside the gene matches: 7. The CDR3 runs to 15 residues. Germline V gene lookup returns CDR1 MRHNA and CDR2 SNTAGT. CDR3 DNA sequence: TGTGCCAGCAGTGACTCTTCAGGGGGTGGTGATGAGCAGTTCTTC. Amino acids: CASSDSSGGGDEQFF.

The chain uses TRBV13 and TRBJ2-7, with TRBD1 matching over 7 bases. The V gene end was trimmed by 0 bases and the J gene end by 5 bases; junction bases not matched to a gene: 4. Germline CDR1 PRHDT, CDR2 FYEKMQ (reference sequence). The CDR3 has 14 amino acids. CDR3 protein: CASSLGQGIHEQYF. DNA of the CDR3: TGTGCCAGCAGCTTAGGACAGGGGATCCACGAGCAGTACTTC.

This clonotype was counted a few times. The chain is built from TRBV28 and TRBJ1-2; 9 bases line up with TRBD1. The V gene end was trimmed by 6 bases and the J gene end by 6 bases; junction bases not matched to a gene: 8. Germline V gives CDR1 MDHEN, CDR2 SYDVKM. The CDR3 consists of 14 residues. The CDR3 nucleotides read TGTGCCAGCAGCCCTGAGACAGGGGGGGATGGCTACACCTTC. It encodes CASSPETGGDGYTF.

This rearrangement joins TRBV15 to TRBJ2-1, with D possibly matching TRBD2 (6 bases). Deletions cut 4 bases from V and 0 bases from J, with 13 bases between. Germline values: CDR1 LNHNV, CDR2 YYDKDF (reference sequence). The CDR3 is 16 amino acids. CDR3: CATSNPSASSYNEQFF. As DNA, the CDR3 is TGTGCCACCAGCAACCCTAGCGCCAGCTCCTACAATGAGCAGTTCTTC.

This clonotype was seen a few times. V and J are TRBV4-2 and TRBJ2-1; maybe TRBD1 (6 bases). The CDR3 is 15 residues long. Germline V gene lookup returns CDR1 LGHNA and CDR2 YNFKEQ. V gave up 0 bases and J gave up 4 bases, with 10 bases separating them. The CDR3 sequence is CASSQDSTGYNEQFF. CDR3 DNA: TGTGCCAGCAGCCAAGATTCAACAGGGTACAATGAGCAGTTCTTC.